This TCR beta chain emerged from a study of identical twins. Each CDR3 protein gets one entry after TCRdb re-called the 5' RACE reads with MiXCR. The sample shows roughly 690,000 distinct CDR3 sequences, 5.5% to 6.5% of them seen only once. This clonotype turned up a few times. Its antigen is still unknown. All donors comprised healthy Caucasians. Germline loops: CDR1 SGHDN, CDR2 FVKESK. The CDR3 is made up of 16 amino acids. V dropped 0 bases and J dropped 0 bases, with 9 bases sitting between them. General study results and limits: Researchers reported weaker excess twin sharing in beta out-of-frame sequences. Monozygotic twin pairs showed more out-of-frame TCR alpha sharing than models estimated.

This clonotype originated in a man between 18 and 29 years old in good health. The specimen was naive T cells sorted from blood. V is TRBV14 and J is TRBJ1-3, with D uncertain. CDR3 in amino acids: CASSQERRSSGNTIYF. CDR3 coding DNA: TGTGCCAGCAGCCAAGAGAGACGGAGCTCTGGAAACACCATATATTTT.